The 30 T cell receptor beta chains reported below all come from one sample, sequenced in a study of cytotoxic CD8 clonotypes in ibrutinib-treated CLL. The protocol was immunoSEQ multiplex PCR, while the TCRdb copy is restricted to in-frame clones and leaves out a portion. Of 75,000 to 90,000 clones in the sample, approximately 87% were seen once. This specimen was PBMCs, taken after 24 months of ibrutinib treatment. These receptors were obtained from a human donor with chronic lymphocytic leukemia.

The rearrangement links TRBV5-4 to TRBJ1-1; D unclear. The germline gives CDR1 SGHNT, CDR2 YYREEE (reference sequence). V lost 0 bases to trimming and J lost 5 bases, with 8 bases between them. The length of the CDR3 is 13 residues. The CDR3 reads CASSLGSGTEAFF. The CDR3 coding sequence is TGTGCCAGCAGCTTGGGGTCAGGTACTGAAGCTTTCTTT.

The chain carries TRBV18 and TRBJ2-7; either TRBD1 or TRBD2 may fit D (5 bases each). CDR1 is KGHSH, CDR2 LQKENI, per germline. V was shortened by 6 bases and J by 6 bases, with 12 bases between the two germline ends. The CDR3 runs 12 residues. CDR3 DNA sequence: TGTGCCAGCTCTCCGGGGCTCTCCGAGCAGTACTTC. Translated: CASSPGLSEQYF.

The CDR3 nucleotides are TGTGCCAGCAACCTCGCAGGGGGTTCTGGAAACACCATATATTTT. As protein: CASNLAGGSGNTIYF. The chain combines TRBV28 with TRBJ1-3; 7 bases agree with TRBD1. Germline trimming cut 7 bases from V and 1 base from J; bases unmatched to any gene: 7. In germline, CDR1 is MDHEN, CDR2 SYDVKM. The CDR3 runs 15 residues.

This clone was seen once. The chain recombines TRBV30 with TRBJ2-7, with a weak D call TRBD1 (6 bases). V lost 5 bases to trimming and J lost 2 bases, with 13 bases between them. CDR3 length equals 13 residues. Germline CDR1 is GTSNPN and CDR2 is SVGIG (reference sequence). Here the CDR3 DNA reads TGTGCCTGGGCCACAGGGTTCGCCTACGAGCAGTACTTC. Protein product: CAWATGFAYEQYF.

There are a few counts of this clone. The genes are TRBV2 and TRBJ2-1; TRBD2 matches at 16 bases. The CDR3 spans 17 residues. Losses at the gene ends were 6 bases for V and 8 bases for J; bases not matched to a gene: 10. Germline CDR1 SNHLY, CDR2 FYNNEI. DNA for the CDR3: TGTGCCAGCAGCCCGGGGACTAGCGGGAGGGCCAAGGATGAGCAGTTCTTC. Translation: CASSPGTSGRAKDEQFF. Together with reference TRBV2 and TRBJ2-1, the CDR3 gives the full variable domain: EPEVTQTPSHQVTQMGQEVILRCVPISNHLYFYWYRQILGQKVEFLVSFYNNEISEKSEIFDDQFSVERPDGSNFTLKIRSTKLEDSAMYFCASSPGTSGRAKDEQFFGPGTRLTVL.

The genes are TRBV28 and TRBJ2-1, with TRBD2 as a possible D gene (6 bases). The CDR3 loop spans 14 amino acids. CDR1 is MDHEN, CDR2 SYDVKM, per germline. Trimming left V 8 bases short and J 0 bases short, with 11 bases between. The DNA of the CDR3 is TGTGCCAGCGTAGCGGACTACTCCTACAATGAGCAGTTCTTC. It specifies CASVADYSYNEQFF.

V gene TRBV30 combines with J gene TRBJ2-1; 13 nucleotides match TRBD2. Germline V gene data show CDR1 as GTSNPN and CDR2 as SVGIG (reference sequence). V was pared by 0 bases and J by 0 bases, with 5 bases of the junction left unmatched. The length of the CDR3 is 18 residues. CDR3 DNA: TGTGCCTGGAGTGTACCCGGGACTAGCGGGGCCTCCTACAATGAGCAGTTCTTC. Translation gives CAWSVPGTSGASYNEQFF.

The V gene is TRBV7-3, the J gene TRBJ2-5, with 9 bases aligning to TRBD2. J was trimmed by 1 base and V by 3 bases; bases with no gene match: 6. The CDR3 consists of 16 residues. The germline gives CDR1 SGHTA, CDR2 FQGTGA. The CDR3 region has the DNA TGTGCCAGCAGCTTTCTAGCGGGACTTGGCCAAGAGACCCAGTACTTC. Translated: CASSFLAGLGQETQYF.

V usage is TRBV7-9 and J usage is TRBJ1-4, with TRBD1 matching 8 bases. The CDR3 totals 15 residues. CDR1 is SEHNR, CDR2 FQNEAQ, per germline (reference sequence). J lost 6 bases, V lost 5 bases, and 8 bases had no gene match. CDR3 sequence reads: CASSRDRGGDEKLFF. The DNA of the CDR3 is TGTGCCAGCAGCCGAGACAGGGGAGGGGATGAAAAACTGTTTTTT. Full variable domain (outside the CDR3, taken from reference TRBV7-9 and TRBJ1-4): DTGVSQNPRHKITKRGQNVTFRCDPISEHNRLYWYRQTLGQGPEFLTYFQNEAQLEKSRLLSDRFSAERPKGSFSTLEIQRTEQGDSAMYLCASSRDRGGDEKLFFGSGTQLSVL.

The rearrangement links TRBV19 to TRBJ2-3; weak D call: TRBD2 (6 bases). Per the germline V gene, CDR1 is LNHDA and CDR2 is SQIVND (reference sequence). The CDR3 loop spans 15 amino acids. V dropped 2 bases and J dropped 2 bases, with 11 bases sitting between them. Here the CDR3 DNA reads TGTGCCAGTAGTATATACGGGAGCTACACAGATACGCAGTATTTT. Protein sequence: CASSIYGSYTDTQYF.

The chain's CDR3 is CASSPGGLAVNEQFF. Written as DNA, the CDR3 is TGTGCCAGCTCACCCGGGGGACTAGCGGTCAATGAGCAGTTCTTC. The V call is TRBV18, the J call TRBJ2-1, with TRBD2 matching over 11 bases. Germline V CDR1 and CDR2: KGHSH, LQKENI. The CDR3 has 15 residues. The junction had 4 bases not matched to a gene; V was cut back by 3 bases and J by 6 bases. Full variable domain (missing parts from reference TRBV18 and TRBJ2-1): NAGVMQNPRHLVRRRGQEARLRCSPMKGHSHVYWYRQLPEEGLKFMVYLQKENIIDESGMPKERFSAEFPKEGPSILRIQQVVRGDSAAYFCASSPGGLAVNEQFFGPGTRLTVL.

The chain combines TRBV9 with TRBJ1-4; tentative D call: TRBD1 (6 bases). The CDR3 has 14 residues. The germline V gene has CDR1 SGDLS and CDR2 YYNGEE. V was cut by 0 bases and J by 7 bases, with 10 bases left in between. Written as DNA, the CDR3 is TGTGCCAGCAGCGTAGGTGGGGGGCCTGAAAAACTGTTTTTT. This translates into CASSVGGGPEKLFF.

This clone was seen only once. The chain joins TRBV5-5 to TRBJ2-1, with a weak D call TRBD2 (6 bases). CDR1 is SGHKS, CDR2 YYEKEE, per germline (reference sequence). This CDR3 spans 15 amino acids. V lost 0 bases, J lost 4 bases, and 11 bases lay in between. CDR3: CASSLVPSEYNEQFF. In nucleotides, the CDR3 is TGTGCCAGCAGCTTGGTGCCTAGCGAGTACAATGAGCAGTTCTTC.

The V and J genes are TRBV9 and TRBJ1-4; no firm D call. V gave up 1 base and J gave up 6 bases, with 16 bases separating them. Per the germline V gene, CDR1 is SGDLS and CDR2 is YYNGEE. The length of the CDR3 is 16 residues. The CDR3 DNA follows: TGTGCCAGCAGCGTAACAAGTGGCCCGGGAGATGAAAAACTGTTTTTT. Residues: CASSVTSGPGDEKLFF.

This clone was detected once. The V gene is TRBV19, the J gene TRBJ2-1, with 7 bases lining up with TRBD2. Looked up from germline, CDR1 is LNHDA and CDR2 is SQIVND (reference sequence). J gave up 0 bases and V 2 bases, and 4 bases lay outside the gene matches. The CDR3 totals 16 residues. The CDR3 sequence is CASSIQGGSSYNEQFF. DNA for the CDR3: TGTGCCAGTAGTATACAAGGCGGGAGCTCCTACAATGAGCAGTTCTTC. Based on the CDR3 plus reference TRBV19 and TRBJ2-1, the full variable domain is DGGITQSPKYLFRKEGQNVTLSCEQNLNHDAMYWYRQDPGQGLRLIYYSQIVNDFQKGDIAEGYSVSREKKESFPLTVTSAQKNPTAFYLCASSIQGGSSYNEQFFGPGTRLTVL.

The rearrangement links TRBV30 to TRBJ1-2, with a tentative D call TRBD1 (6 bases). With 0 bases removed from V and 3 bases from J, the gap between germline ends came to 11 bases. CDR1 is GTSNPN and CDR2 is SVGIG in the germline V gene (reference sequence). The CDR3 contains 14 residues. The CDR3, as DNA: TGTGCCTGGAGTGTAAGGGGGACGGACTATGGCTACACCTTC. Amino acids: CAWSVRGTDYGYTF.

The chain carries TRBV11-1 and TRBJ2-5; D perhaps matches TRBD1 (5 bases). Germline V gives CDR1 SGHAT, CDR2 FQDESV (reference sequence). This CDR3 is built from 12 residues. The V end lost 8 bases, the J end lost 5 bases, and 12 bases lay between the germline ends. The CDR3 sequence: CASGSYRETQYF. The CDR3 DNA follows: TGTGCCAGCGGAAGCTACAGGGAGACCCAGTACTTC.

The chain employs TRBV19 and TRBJ2-3; no reliable D call. This CDR3 comprises 13 residues. V was cut by 0 bases and J by 7 bases, with 8 bases left in between. The germline CDR1 and CDR2 sequences are LNHDA and SQIVND (reference sequence). CDR3 sequence: CASSIDWKNTQYF. The CDR3 region has the DNA TGTGCCAGTAGTATAGATTGGAAGAATACGCAGTATTTT.

The sample holds a few counts of this clone. The chain is built from TRBV28 and TRBJ2-7, with TRBD2 matching over 14 bases. V shed 6 bases, J shed 2 bases, and the junction held 9 bases outside the gene matches. This CDR3 has 17 residues. Looked up from germline, CDR1 is MDHEN and CDR2 is SYDVKM. The CDR3 loop reads CASRPGLAGEGTYEQYF. CDR3 nucleotides: TGTGCCAGCAGACCGGGACTAGCGGGAGAAGGGACCTACGAGCAGTACTTC. The full variable domain, in which reference TRBV28 and TRBJ2-7 provide the parts outside the CDR3, is DVKVTQSSRYLVKRTGEKVFLECVQDMDHENMFWYRQDPGLGLRLIYFSYDVKMKEKGDIPEGYSVSREKKERFSLILESASTNQTSMYLCASRPGLAGEGTYEQYFGPGTRLTVT.

The sample holds a few counts of this clone. The chain has TRBV28 and TRBJ1-5; D is perhaps TRBD1 (6 bases). The germline V and J ends were trimmed by 3 bases and 0 bases, with 12 bases remaining between them. The V gene's germline CDR1 is MDHEN and CDR2 SYDVKM. This CDR3 comprises 16 residues. CDR3 coding DNA: TGTGCCAGCAGTTTGGACAGTCCATATAGCAATCAGCCCCAGCATTTT. Protein sequence: CASSLDSPYSNQPQHF.

The rearrangement uses TRBV4-2 and TRBJ2-2, with D maybe TRBD2 (6 bases). There are 14 residues in the CDR3. The V end lost 2 bases, the J end lost 10 bases, and 14 bases lay between the germline ends. CDR1 is LGHNA, CDR2 YNFKEQ, per germline. The CDR3 bases are TGTGCCAGCAGCCAACTTCGTTCGGGGGAGGAGCTGTTTTTT. This translates into CASSQLRSGEELFF.

V and J are TRBV28 and TRBJ2-5; D is perhaps TRBD2 (6 bases). Germline V gene data show CDR1 as MDHEN and CDR2 as SYDVKM. The germline V and J ends were trimmed by 7 bases and 1 base, with 16 bases remaining between them. This CDR3 is built from 15 residues. The DNA of the CDR3 is TGTGCCAGCACCCCAGAACGGGGGACCCAAGAGACCCAGTACTTC. Protein sequence: CASTPERGTQETQYF.

This sequence joins TRBV19 and TRBJ1-5; D possibly corresponds to TRBD1 (6 bases). CDR3 size: 14 residues. Per germline, CDR1 LNHDA and CDR2 SQIVND (reference sequence). Trimming pared 6 bases from V and 4 bases from J, leaving 13 bases between. The CDR3 DNA sequence: TGTGCCAGTAGCCCCGGGACATCTAATCAGCCCCAGCATTTT. It codes for CASSPGTSNQPQHF.

The chain combines TRBV30 with TRBJ2-7, with D tentatively TRBD1 (5 bases). The CDR3 loop spans 12 amino acids. Trimming pared 8 bases from V and 2 bases from J, leaving 13 bases between. CDR1 is GTSNPN and CDR2 is SVGIG in the germline V gene (reference sequence). The CDR3 here is CAQTVGPYEQYF. The CDR3 DNA follows: TGTGCCCAGACAGTGGGGCCCTACGAGCAGTACTTC.

There are a few counts of this clone. The chain recombines TRBV7-9 with TRBJ1-4, with TRBD1 matching over 7 bases. V trimming: 3 bases; J trimming: 8 bases; junction bases outside the gene matches: 12. The length of the CDR3 is 16 residues. Germline CDR1 and CDR2: SEHNR and FQNEAQ (reference sequence). The CDR3 loop reads CASSLIQDRWGEKLFF. Here the CDR3 DNA reads TGTGCCAGCAGCTTGATTCAGGACAGGTGGGGAGAAAAACTGTTTTTT.

The gene calls are TRBV4-2 and TRBJ2-5; 9 bases match TRBD2. The DNA end is a closer match to TRBJ2-7, so the J assignment may be wrong. Germline V CDR1 and CDR2: LGHNA, YNFKEQ. CDR3 length: 15 residues. The CDR3 bases are TGTGCCAGCAGCCAAATAGCGGGAGCGGTCTACGAGCAGTACTTC. Translation gives CASSQIAGAVYEQYF.

The chain uses TRBV27 and TRBJ1-1; the D gene is possibly TRBD1 (5 bases). Trimming shortened V by 4 bases and J by 6 bases, and 12 bases separated the two germline ends. Germline V gene sequence: CDR1 MNHEY, CDR2 SMNVEV (reference sequence). The CDR3 runs to 13 residues. CDR3: CASSSRWGSEAFF. The DNA for the CDR3 is TGTGCCAGCAGTTCAAGGTGGGGCTCTGAAGCTTTCTTT.

The chain joins TRBV29-1 to TRBJ1-1, with D perhaps TRBD1 (5 bases). This CDR3 has 16 amino acids. Looked up from germline, CDR1 is SQVTM and CDR2 is ANQGSEA. Between the trimmed V and J ends, which lost 5 bases and 0 bases, there was a span of 19 bases. The CDR3 sequence: CSVNTAGTALNTEAFF. The CDR3 nucleotides read TGCAGCGTTAATACGGCGGGGACGGCATTGAACACTGAAGCTTTCTTT.

This clone was observed a few times. The gene calls are TRBV28 and TRBJ2-3; weak D call: TRBD1 (5 bases). From germline, CDR1 is MDHEN and CDR2 SYDVKM. The CDR3 runs 15 residues. Trimming took 2 bases from V and 3 from J, leaving 12 bases between them. The CDR3 reads CASSLGGRVTDTQYF. CDR3 DNA: TGTGCCAGCAGTTTAGGCGGCAGGGTAACAGATACGCAGTATTTT.

The chain joins TRBV28 to TRBJ2-7; no firm D call. This CDR3 has 12 amino acids. Germline V gene sequence: CDR1 MDHEN, CDR2 SYDVKM. Trimming pared 8 bases from V and 2 bases from J, leaving 10 bases between. CDR3 nucleotides: TGTGCCAGCTCGAGACAAACCTACGAGCAGTACTTC. It specifies CASSRQTYEQYF. The whole variable domain, remainder taken from reference TRBV28 and TRBJ2-7, is DVKVTQSSRYLVKRTGEKVFLECVQDMDHENMFWYRQDPGLGLRLIYFSYDVKMKEKGDIPEGYSVSREKKERFSLILESASTNQTSMYLCASSRQTYEQYFGPGTRLTVT.